Described below is a single T cell receptor beta chain sequence and its context. This clone was observed a single time. Its antigen target is currently unknown. The record has no base qualities; no much larger clone is one base away. The donors were healthy, HIV-negative adults who had no recently reported acute infections or vaccinations. Every donor was a Caucasian adult residing in Nashville, Tennessee, USA. CD4+ T cells were enriched through magnetic negative selection, after which naive cells were positively selected on CD45RA and the remaining negative fraction served as the memory subset. Blood was collected by leukapheresis, and PBMCs were isolated by Ficoll-Histopaque density gradient centrifugation and then cryopreserved in liquid nitrogen vapor phase. Analytical flow cytometry was used to check the purity and quantity of every magnetically sorted T cell population. Each sorted fraction had its genomic DNA isolated and then quantified by UV absorbance on a Nanodrop 2000c.

The data originate from a study of shared clonotypes between healthy human individuals (TCRdb year 2020). As for the study more broadly: A few men and two women, aged 18 to 49 years, made up the cohort. The study deeply sequenced blood TCR repertoires of about 5 healthy adults to estimate repertoire size and the extent of clonotype sharing between individuals. For each donor, CD4 naive and CD4 memory were each given three plates, CD8 naive was given two plates, and CD8 memory was given one plate. Per donor, leukapheresis produced somewhere between about 0.9 and 9 billion PBMCs. Different laboratories and diverse techniques were used to prepare libraries and sequence TCR repertoires, to increase sequencing depth and limit assay-specific biases. Results and caveats for the whole study, not just this receptor: Clonotypes shared by all four sorted-subset donors showed higher generation probabilities than non-shared clonotypes. Incomplete sequencing was indicated by rarefaction of sorted-subset datasets, despite the large sequencing depth. Larger estimated clonotype richness was generally found for naive subsets than for memory subsets. Pairwise subsampling led to the expectation that sequencing depth would affect the degree of clonotype sharing among donors. Because the study included only a small number of donors, the genetic and exposure-history diversity represented was limited. Sampling was restricted to blood, and TCR repertoires in tissues likely differ from the TCR repertoires found in blood. Across a handful of donors, roughly 5.4% of naive CD4, roughly 3.5% of naive CD8, roughly 2.3% of memory CD4, and under 0.45% of memory CD8 clonotypes were shared.

Using the deep immunoSEQ assay, TCR CDR3 regions were amplified from genomic DNA by multiplex PCR. Extracted genomic DNA from each cell subset was spread evenly across all wells of several immunoSEQ 96-well plates, with each plate serving as a replicate. For sorted subsets, about 200 ng genomic DNA, equal to 30,000 or so T cell genomes, was loaded into each replicate PCR. Purified libraries were quantified with a Qubit 3.0 fluorometer, sized on a Bioanalyzer 2100, and re-quantified with the KAPA Library Quantification kit. A separate single-read 150-cycle Illumina NextSeq 550 flow cell was used to sequence each immunoSEQ 96-well plate. The original pipeline was this. The immunoSEQ output contained only junctional sequences without quality scores, so filtering could not match that applied to full-length reads. To assign V/J genes and CDR3, sequences were annotated against IMGT germline references using PyIR, a Python wrapper for IgBLAST v1.9. Reads were removed for weak V/J assignments (E-value above 1e-6), missing CDR3, stop codons, out-of-frame junctions, or ambiguous translated residues. V3J clonotypes were defined as sequences sharing an identical inferred V gene, J gene, and CDR3 amino acid sequence. Percentage overlap between repertoires was calculated by dividing the number of shared unique clonotypes by the size of the smaller repertoire. Repertoire richness was assessed with RTK rarefaction, the Chao1 estimator, and Recon v2.1 estimates of unobserved clonotypes. Generation probabilities were computed with OLGA for all TCRbeta clonotypes obtained by the gDNA method from four donors. TCRdb carries this immuneACCESS record with in-frame sequences only. Its versions omit some clonotypes, under half of them owing to an unresolved V gene in the studies checked, with the rest unexplained. V and J calls and clone size are given by that table; D and trimming were obtained from the DNA. The sample table lists 600,000 to 750,000 clones, over 60% of them with a count of one. The ten largest clonotypes hold about 1.8% of the sample.

CDR1 and CDR2 were assigned from the germline V gene (reference sequence) as SGHNT and YYREEE. The V end loses 4 bases and the J end loses 2 bases, and a stretch of 9 bases separates them. Taken from cysteine to phenylalanine, the CDR3 has 13 residues. Only the CDR3 portion is preserved as DNA: 39 bases, with reading frame beginning at the first base. The sample comprised memory CD4+ T cells sorted from blood. Sample cell subset or site, as interpreted from the label and publication: CD45RA-negative fraction. The chain is assembled from TRBV5-4 and TRBJ2-5, with the D segment possibly TRBD1 or TRBD2, each aligning over 5 bases. This receptor was identified in a woman in her 30s in good health. CDR3 region: CASSGTAQETQYF. The nucleotide sequence reads TGTGCCAGCAGCGGGACGGCTCAAGAGACCCAGTACTTC.